This passage covers 18 T cell receptor beta chains from one sample sequenced in a study of blood T cell repertoires in COVID-19. Sequencing used immunoSEQ multiplex PCR; TCRdb keeps in-frame clones, though not all of them. The table lists 300,000 to 350,000 clones, approximately 83% of them singletons. The sequenced material came from PBMCs or T cells enriched from blood (not recorded which). These receptors were collected from a woman aged 40-49 years with acute COVID-19.

The chain has TRBV21-1 and TRBJ2-7; the table's D call, TRBD2, was not checked against the DNA. TRBV21-1 is given as a pseudogene. This CDR3 has 15 residues. The CDR3 loop reads CASSTRLAGGRRQYF. CDR3 DNA sequence: TGTGCCAGCAGCACCCGACTAGCGGGAGGAAGGCGGCAGTACTTC.

J is TRBJ1-5 and V is TRBV6-1; tentatively, D is TRBD1 (5 bases). The V and J ends lost 3 bases and 7 bases respectively, with 19 bases between them. Germline-derived CDR1 and CDR2 are MNHNS and SASEGT. This CDR3 contains 16 residues. The CDR3 DNA follows: TGTGCCAGCAGTGAGGCAGGTGGGGGGAGGTGGCAGCCCCAGCATTTT. This sequence encodes CASSEAGGGRWQPQHF.

The V and J genes are TRBV19 and TRBJ1-5; the match to TRBD1 covers 11 bases. J was trimmed by 2 bases and V by 1 base; bases with no gene match: 4. Germline V gene lookup returns CDR1 LNHDA and CDR2 SQIVND (reference sequence). The CDR3 is made up of 17 amino acids. The CDR3 loop is CASSIGWTGGRNQPQHF. CDR3 bases: TGTGCCAGTAGTATAGGTTGGACAGGGGGCCGCAATCAGCCCCAGCATTTT. Using reference TRBV19 and TRBJ1-5 for the parts outside the CDR3, the full variable domain is DGGITQSPKYLFRKEGQNVTLSCEQNLNHDAMYWYRQDPGQGLRLIYYSQIVNDFQKGDIAEGYSVSREKKESFPLTVTSAQKNPTAFYLCASSIGWTGGRNQPQHFGDGTRLSIL.

The chain carries TRBV7-2 and TRBJ1-5; TRBD1 might be the D (5 bases). The CDR3 runs to 17 residues. Trimming left V 5 bases short and J 2 bases short, with 19 bases between. Germline CDR1 SGHTA, CDR2 FQGNSA. The CDR3 region has the DNA TGTGCCAGCAGCCCCTCCCCCGCGGGGGACGGCAATCAGCCCCAGCATTTT. Translated, it gives CASSPSPAGDGNQPQHF. Using reference TRBV7-2 and TRBJ1-5 for the parts outside the CDR3, the full variable domain is GAGVSQSPSNKVTEKGKDVELRCDPISGHTALYWYRQSLGQGLEFLIYFQGNSAPDKSGLPSDRFSAERTGGSVSTLTIQRTQQEDSAVYLCASSPSPAGDGNQPQHFGDGTRLSIL.

The gene calls are TRBV5-1 and TRBJ1-1; D remains ambiguous. Trimming pared 2 bases from V and 1 base from J, leaving 12 bases between. This CDR3 is 15 amino acids long. The germline gives CDR1 SGHRS, CDR2 YFSETQ. The CDR3 DNA sequence: TGCGCCAGCAGCTTCCATGGAGCCCCGAACACTGAAGCTTTCTTT. Residues: CASSFHGAPNTEAFF.

The chain links TRBV6-6 to TRBJ2-1; tentative D call: TRBD2 (6 bases). Trimming shortened V by 0 bases and J by 8 bases, and 8 bases separated the two germline ends. CDR3 length: 13 residues. Germline lookup yields CDR1 MNHNY and CDR2 SVGAGI (reference sequence). CDR3: CASSYSGEDEQFF. The CDR3 region has the DNA TGTGCCAGCAGTTACTCGGGGGAGGATGAGCAGTTCTTC.

This clone was counted only a few times. V gene TRBV2 combines with J gene TRBJ1-2; D is possibly TRBD1 (6 bases). CDR3 size: 13 residues. V was trimmed by 7 bases and J by 2 bases, leaving 11 bases between them. CDR1 is SNHLY, CDR2 FYNNEI, per germline. The CDR3 bases are TGTGCCAGCACTTACAGGGCAAACTATGGCTACACCTTC. Translated: CASTYRANYGYTF.

This rearrangement joins TRBV13 to TRBJ1-2; 7 bases map to TRBD1. The germline CDR1 and CDR2 sequences are PRHDT and FYEKMQ (reference sequence). The CDR3 has 12 amino acids. V shed 5 bases, J shed 7 bases, and the junction held 4 bases outside the gene matches. The CDR3, as DNA: TGTGCCAGCAGCCTCGGACAGGTTGGCTACACCTTC. The encoded protein is CASSLGQVGYTF.

The chain links TRBV7-9 to TRBJ1-4, with no clear D. The germline gives CDR1 SEHNR, CDR2 FQNEAQ (reference sequence). V lost 5 bases and J lost 2, with 9 bases in between. This CDR3 has 14 amino acids. CDR3 region: CASSHPRTNEKLFF. The CDR3 nucleotides read TGTGCCAGCAGCCACCCCCGGACTAATGAAAAACTGTTTTTT. The full variable domain, its missing parts supplied by reference TRBV7-9 and TRBJ1-4, is DTGVSQNPRHKITKRGQNVTFRCDPISEHNRLYWYRQTLGQGPEFLTYFQNEAQLEKSRLLSDRFSAERPKGSFSTLEIQRTEQGDSAMYLCASSHPRTNEKLFFGSGTQLSVL.

The V and J genes are TRBV10-3 and TRBJ1-2; D may be TRBD1 (5 bases). The CDR3 length is 14 residues. Germline V gene lookup returns CDR1 ENHRY and CDR2 SYGVKD. The V gene lost 7 bases and the J gene lost 2 bases, with 14 bases spanning the gap. CDR3 residues: CAIIREGPNYGYTF. CDR3 in DNA: TGTGCCATCATAAGGGAGGGGCCGAACTATGGCTACACCTTC.

This chain uses TRBV4-1 with TRBJ2-6, with TRBD1 matching over 7 bases. J lost 4 bases, V lost 2 bases, and 5 bases had no gene match. Germline values: CDR1 MGHRA, CDR2 YSYEKL. The CDR3 runs to 16 residues. CDR3 DNA: TGCGCCAGCAGCCAACTGACAGGGCCAGGGGCCAACGTCCTGACTTTC. Its translation is CASSQLTGPGANVLTF.

The chain carries TRBV6-5 and TRBJ2-7; the match to TRBD1 covers 7 bases. CDR3 length: 14 amino acids. J gave up 5 bases and V 10 bases, and 14 bases lay outside the gene matches. Germline CDR1 is MNHEY and CDR2 is SVGAGI. CDR3 in DNA: TGTGCCACCGCCTTAAGACAGGGATTCCACGAGCAGTACTTC. This translates into CATALRQGFHEQYF.

The CDR3 coding sequence is TGTGCCAGCAGCTCGTTCGGGGGGTTAGATACGCAGTATTTT. Its protein is CASSSFGGLDTQYF. This chain uses TRBV5-6 with TRBJ2-3, with TRBD2 matching over 7 bases. CDR3 length: 14 residues. Per germline, CDR1 SGHDT and CDR2 YYEEEE. With V trimmed by 3 bases and J by 5 bases, 6 bases remained unmatched.

The V gene is TRBV28, the J gene TRBJ2-5, with TRBD2 as a possible D gene (5 bases). Germline V gives CDR1 MDHEN, CDR2 SYDVKM. V lost 4 bases, J lost 4 bases, and 16 bases lay in between. This CDR3 region has 15 residues. The CDR3 spells CASSSGFAGGETQYF. DNA of the CDR3: TGTGCCAGCAGTTCCGGATTTGCGGGTGGAGAGACCCAGTACTTC.

CDR3 residues: CASSQDIAYTEAFF. The CDR3 bases are TGCGCCAGCAGTCAGGATATCGCGTACACTGAAGCTTTCTTT. The chain uses TRBV10-2 and TRBJ1-1; no reliable D call. The CDR3 extends over 14 amino acids. Between the trimmed V and J ends, which lost 5 bases and 3 bases, there was a span of 13 bases. Germline CDR1 and CDR2: WSHSY and SAAADI.

The V call is TRBV27, the J call TRBJ1-1; D remains ambiguous. V lost 4 bases, J lost 1 base, and 4 bases lay in between. The germline V gene has CDR1 MNHEY and CDR2 SMNVEV (reference sequence). The CDR3 is 12 residues long. In DNA, the CDR3 is TGTGCCAGCAGTTCCTGGAACACTGAAGCTTTCTTT. It yields the protein CASSSWNTEAFF.

V is TRBV12-5 and J is TRBJ2-1; 12 nucleotides match TRBD2. The J segment lost 8 bases and the V segment lost 9 bases, leaving 11 bases of the junction unmatched. The germline CDR1 and CDR2 sequences are LGHNT and FRNRAP. The CDR3 has 15 residues. As DNA, the CDR3 is TGTGCTAGCACCCCGCTAGCGGGGGGGCTTCATGAGCAGTTCTTC. Translated, it gives CASTPLAGGLHEQFF.

This sequence joins TRBV19 and TRBJ2-4; TRBD2 matches 11 bases. This CDR3 contains 19 residues. Germline V gene sequence: CDR1 LNHDA, CDR2 SQIVND (reference sequence). Unmatched junction bases numbered 12, after V lost 3 bases and J lost 2 bases. The CDR3 region has the DNA TGTGCCAGTAGTATTCTGAGTAGCGGGAGGGCCGGGCCCAAAAACATTCAGTACTTC. Its protein product is CASSILSSGRAGPKNIQYF.